These 2 T cell receptor beta chains were all obtained from the same sample, sequenced in a study of T cell responses to AZD1222 COVID-19 vaccine. TCRdb's copy holds only in-frame clones and misses some; the assay was immunoSEQ multiplex PCR. This sample yields nearly 200,000 clones, of which roughly 92% are seen a single time; roughly 0.99% belongs to the top ten. Sequences were derived from peripheral blood, sampled 28 days after the second AZD1222 dose. These receptors originate from an adult who received the AZD1222 COVID-19 vaccine.

The chain carries TRBV7-2 and TRBJ1-1; 8 bases map to TRBD1. J lost 1 base, V lost 6 bases, and 7 bases had no gene match. Per germline, CDR1 SGHTA and CDR2 FQGNSA. CDR3 size: 15 residues. The chain's CDR3 is CASRQGGARNTEAFF. CDR3 DNA sequence: TGTGCCAGCAGACAGGGGGGGGCGCGGAACACTGAAGCTTTCTTT.

In DNA, the CDR3 is TGTGCCAGCAGTGAAATTGGTGGGCGAGGCAATCAGCCCCAGCATTTT. Its protein product is CASSEIGGRGNQPQHF. V usage is TRBV6-1 and J usage is TRBJ1-5; no clear D gene. Germline CDR1 and CDR2: MNHNS and SASEGT. The CDR3 length is 16 residues. The ends were cut back, 2 bases at V and 2 bases at J, with 13 bases in the middle.